These T cell receptor beta chains were read from a single sample in a study of T cells in Graves' hyperthyroidism and ophthalmopathy. TCRdb passed the multiplex PCR reads through MiXCR, listing each CDR3 protein once. Of about 560,000 distinct CDR3 sequences in the sample, approximately 15% were seen once. Sequenced material: blood. Every receptor here comes from a woman between 18 and 29 years old with Graves' hyperthyroidism. Both conserved end residues are part of each CDR3. The order of the fields is clone size, J gene, V gene, CDR3 protein. Clone size is stated in some rows and not others, as once, few, many or a class when expanded.

>once|TRBJ2-3|TRBV20-1
CSAEAGVLGDTQYF
>.|TRBJ2-3|TRBV5-1
CASSQVSTDTQYF
>many|TRBJ2-1|TRBV12-3/TRBV12-4
CASSPAGYNEQFF
>many|TRBJ2-1|TRBV24-1
CATSAQGRRTSRRGNEQFF
>.|TRBJ2-1|TRBV3-1
CASRQGSSYNEQFF
>.|TRBJ1-3|TRBV20-1
CSARQGNSGNTIYF
>.|TRBJ1-2|TRBV6-6
CASSYTGTANYGYTF
>few|TRBJ2-7|TRBV5-1
CASSLVAGGPSEQYF
>.|TRBJ1-1|TRBV20-1
CSARRQLNTEAFF
>many|TRBJ1-2|TRBV11-2
CASSLGHRGRRANYGYTF
>many|TRBJ2-7|TRBV28
CASRSTSGLYEQYF
>.|TRBJ1-5|TRBV4-3
CASSQNKITGYSNQPQHF
>.|TRBJ2-7|TRBV13
CASSHQGTYEQYF
>few|TRBJ2-5|TRBV20-1
CSATTPVSQETQYF
>many|TRBJ1-5|TRBV24-1
CATSESGQGAGQPQHF
>few|TRBJ1-6|TRBV15
CATSSTDNSPLHF
>many|TRBJ1-3|TRBV2
CASSVVGLSGNTIYF
>many|TRBJ2-3|TRBV12-3/TRBV12-4
CASSWDRGSADTQYF
>.|TRBJ2-1|TRBV7-3
CASSSGPSWGQFF
>few|TRBJ2-7|TRBV30
CAWSVRDRVPHEQYF
>few|TRBJ2-1|TRBV7-3
CASRGTTGLPGGSYNEQFF
>.|TRBJ2-7|TRBV3-1
CASSQSTSGPYEQYF
>.|TRBJ1-3|TRBV28
CASSRGREDTIYF
>.|TRBJ2-5|TRBV18
CASSPNPLGETQYF
>many|TRBJ2-3|TRBV6-6
CASSYSNLAGGKQYF
>many|TRBJ1-1|TRBV12-3/TRBV12-4
CASTIIFTEAFF
>few|TRBJ1-1|TRBV19
CASSTPGLLTEAFF
>many|TRBJ2-1|TRBV5-1
CASSLELADHNEQFF
>few|TRBJ1-2|TRBV7-3
CASSPQGAPGYSGYTF
>many|TRBJ2-4|TRBV15
CATSSLAGGGGDIQYF
>many|TRBJ2-7|TRBV28
CASSLGPGLGYEQYF
>few|TRBJ2-5|TRBV12-3/TRBV12-4
CASRAIGGVTQYF
>many|TRBJ2-1|TRBV20-1
CSALLAVREQFF
>few|TRBJ2-3|TRBV30
CAWSPPRDTQYF
>.|TRBJ2-5|TRBV12-3/TRBV12-4
CASSLQSNREYF
>few|TRBJ2-7|TRBV6-6
CASSYSSSREQYF
>few|TRBJ2-1|TRBV7-9
CASIFDGYNEQFF
>.|TRBJ1-4|TRBV12-5
CASGLVHLLRDRGESNEKLFF
>.|TRBJ1-2|TRBV6-2/TRBV6-3
CASSYSTNGYTF